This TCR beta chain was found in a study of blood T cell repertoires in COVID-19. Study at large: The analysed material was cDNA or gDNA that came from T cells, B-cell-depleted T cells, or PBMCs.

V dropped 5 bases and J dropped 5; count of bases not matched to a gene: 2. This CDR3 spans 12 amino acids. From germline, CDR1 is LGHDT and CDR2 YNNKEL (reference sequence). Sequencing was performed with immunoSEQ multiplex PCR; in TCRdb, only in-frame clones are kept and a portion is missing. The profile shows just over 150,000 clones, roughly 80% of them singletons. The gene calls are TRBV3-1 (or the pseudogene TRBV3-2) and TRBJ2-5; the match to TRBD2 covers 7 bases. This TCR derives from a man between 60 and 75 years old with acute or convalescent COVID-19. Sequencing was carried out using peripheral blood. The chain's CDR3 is CASSGLGETQYF. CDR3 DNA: TGTGCCAGCAGCGGACTAGGGGAGACCCAGTACTTC.